This T cell receptor (beta chain) was identified in a study of cytomegalovirus exposure and HLA in healthy donors. Primers: 60 Vbeta forward and 13 Jbeta reverse. Produced via immunoSEQ multiplex PCR; TCRdb's table is partial and in-frame only. Found here are 50,000 to 55,000 clones, about 50% of them singletons; the top ten hold about an eighth. This CDR3 is built from 12 residues. V lost 1 base and J lost 8, with 8 bases in between. The V gene's germline CDR1 is SGHDN and CDR2 FVKESK. Material: PBMCs. The sequence came from a human donor in good health. The chain couples TRBV14 to TRBJ1-2, with D perhaps TRBD1 (5 bases). CDR3 sequence (DNA): TGTGCCAGCAGCCAAGCAAGGGGCGGCTACACCTTC. This sequence encodes CASSQARGGYTF. The complete variable domain, with remaining parts taken from reference TRBV14 and TRBJ1-2, reads EAGVTQFPSHSVIEKGQTVTLRCDPISGHDNLYWYRRVMGKEIKFLLHFVKESKQDESGMPNNRFLAERTGGTYSTLKVQPAELEDSGVYFCASSQARGGYTFGSGTRLTVV.